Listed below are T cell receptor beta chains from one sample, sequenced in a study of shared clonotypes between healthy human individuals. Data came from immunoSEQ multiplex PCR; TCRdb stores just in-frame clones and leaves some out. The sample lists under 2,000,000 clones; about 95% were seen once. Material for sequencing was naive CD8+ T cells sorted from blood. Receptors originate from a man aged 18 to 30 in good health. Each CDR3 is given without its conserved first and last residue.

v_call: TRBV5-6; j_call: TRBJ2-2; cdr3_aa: ASSLGWTGETGELF
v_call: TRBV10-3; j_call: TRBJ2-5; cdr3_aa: ATLAGGAETQY
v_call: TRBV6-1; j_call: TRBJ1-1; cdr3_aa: ASSPDKEAF
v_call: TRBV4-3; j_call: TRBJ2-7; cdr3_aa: ASSQGSSSYEQY
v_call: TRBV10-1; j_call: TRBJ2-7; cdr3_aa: ASSEGAGGSGPDYEQY
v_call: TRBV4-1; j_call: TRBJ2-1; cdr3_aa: ASSQATSLLDNEQF
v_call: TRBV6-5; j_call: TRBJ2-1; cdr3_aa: ASSYLRRGNEQF
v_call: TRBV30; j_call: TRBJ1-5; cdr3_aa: AWSVHLSNQPQH
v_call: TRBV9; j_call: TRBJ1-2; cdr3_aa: ASSGDRVGYT
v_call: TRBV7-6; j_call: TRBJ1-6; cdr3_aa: ASSLGPSFNSPLH
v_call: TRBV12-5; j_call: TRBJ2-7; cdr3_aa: ASGLPGPFYEQY
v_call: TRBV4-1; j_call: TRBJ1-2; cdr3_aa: ASSLGQSYGYT
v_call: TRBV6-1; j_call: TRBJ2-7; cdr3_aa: ASSEIGRAYEQY
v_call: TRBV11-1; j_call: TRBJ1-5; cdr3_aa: ASSLTGTSNQPQH
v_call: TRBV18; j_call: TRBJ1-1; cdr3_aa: ASSPPGPMNTEAF
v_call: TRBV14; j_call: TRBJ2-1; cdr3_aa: ASSQGVGGLDEQF
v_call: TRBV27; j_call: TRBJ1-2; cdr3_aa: ASRQGQGGYT
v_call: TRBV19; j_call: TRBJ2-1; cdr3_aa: ASSILAGASRDNEQF
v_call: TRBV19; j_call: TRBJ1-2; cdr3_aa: ASSPGTGYYGYT
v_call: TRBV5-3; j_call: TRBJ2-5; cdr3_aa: ARSPCGEGAQY